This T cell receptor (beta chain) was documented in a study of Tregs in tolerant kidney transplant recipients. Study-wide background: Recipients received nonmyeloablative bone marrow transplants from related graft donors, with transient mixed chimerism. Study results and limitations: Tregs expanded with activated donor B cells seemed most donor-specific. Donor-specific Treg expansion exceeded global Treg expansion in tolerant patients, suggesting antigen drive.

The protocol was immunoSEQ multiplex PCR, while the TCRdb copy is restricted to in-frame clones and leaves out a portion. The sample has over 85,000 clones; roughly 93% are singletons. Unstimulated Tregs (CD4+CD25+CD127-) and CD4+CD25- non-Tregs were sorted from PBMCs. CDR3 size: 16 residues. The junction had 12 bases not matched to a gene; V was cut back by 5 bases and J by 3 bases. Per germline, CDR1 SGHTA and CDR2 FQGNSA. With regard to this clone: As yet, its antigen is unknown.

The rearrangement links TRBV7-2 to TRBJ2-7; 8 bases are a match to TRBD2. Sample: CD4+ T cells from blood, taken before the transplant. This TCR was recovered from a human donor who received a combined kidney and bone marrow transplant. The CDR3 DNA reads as TGTGCCAGCAGCCCCCCGACTTCGCGGGGGGACTACGAGCAGTACTTC. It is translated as CASSPPTSRGDYEQYF.